These 17 T cell receptor beta chains share one sample of origin, sequenced in a study of blood T cell repertoires in COVID-19. Produced via immunoSEQ multiplex PCR; TCRdb's table is partial and in-frame only. The sample gives around 190,000 clones, more than 80% of which show up once; about 6.4% is in the top ten. The sample consisted of peripheral blood. The receptors come from a human donor in a cohort sampled during active COVID-19.

The chain links TRBV10-1 to TRBJ2-3, with D possibly TRBD1 on 6 matching bases. The germline CDR1 and CDR2 sequences are WNHNN and SYGVQD (reference sequence). V lost 0 bases and J lost 4, with 14 bases in between. This CDR3 has 16 residues. The CDR3, as DNA: TGCGCCAGCAGTGAGTCGACAGGAAGGATCTCAGATACGCAGTATTTT. Amino acid sequence: CASSESTGRISDTQYF.

Only a few counts were recorded for this clone. The V gene is TRBV9, the J gene TRBJ2-2; perhaps TRBD2 as D (5 bases). Germline assignment: CDR1 SGDLS and CDR2 YYNGEE. The CDR3 spans 14 residues. Between the trimmed V and J ends, which lost 4 bases and 4 bases, there was a span of 11 bases. CDR3 sequence (DNA): TGTGCCAGCAGCCCCGGACTCATCACCGGGGAGCTGTTTTTT. As protein: CASSPGLITGELFF.

The rearrangement links TRBV7-3 to TRBJ2-5, with TRBD2 as a possible D gene (6 bases). The CDR3 is 14 residues long. Per germline, CDR1 SGHTA and CDR2 FQGTGA. V lost 5 bases and J 4 bases, leaving 14 bases between the germline ends. CDR3 coding DNA: TGTGCCAGCAGCCCCGGGGGTGGGAGAGAGACCCAGTACTTC. Encoded protein: CASSPGGGRETQYF.

The chain uses TRBV2 and TRBJ2-1; 14 bases line up with TRBD2. The V gene end was trimmed by 3 bases and the J gene end by 1 base; junction bases not matched to a gene: 8. The CDR3 totals 19 residues. Germline assignment: CDR1 SNHLY and CDR2 FYNNEI. CDR3 sequence (DNA): TGTGCCAGCAGTGATGGGACTAGCGGGGGTCCAAAATCCTACAATGAGCAGTTCTTC. Translated: CASSDGTSGGPKSYNEQFF.

The V and J genes are TRBV10-3 and TRBJ2-3, with D maybe TRBD1 (6 bases). V was shortened by 4 bases and J by 0 bases, with 17 bases between the two germline ends. The CDR3 has 17 residues. The germline gives CDR1 ENHRY, CDR2 SYGVKD. CDR3 residues: CAISGGQDRSSTDTQYF. The CDR3 bases are TGTGCCATCAGTGGGGGACAAGACAGGTCCAGCACAGATACGCAGTATTTT.

The V and J genes are TRBV19 and TRBJ2-2; D perhaps matches TRBD2 (5 bases). The V and J ends lost 5 bases and 7 bases respectively, with 8 bases between them. Germline V gene sequence: CDR1 LNHDA, CDR2 SQIVND (reference sequence). This CDR3 region has 12 residues. The CDR3 reads CASSYGSGELFF. CDR3 sequence (DNA): TGTGCCAGTAGTTATGGGAGCGGGGAGCTGTTTTTT. Combining the CDR3 with reference TRBV19 and TRBJ2-2 gives the whole variable domain DGGITQSPKYLFRKEGQNVTLSCEQNLNHDAMYWYRQDPGQGLRLIYYSQIVNDFQKGDIAEGYSVSREKKESFPLTVTSAQKNPTAFYLCASSYGSGELFFGEGSRLTVL.

This clone was observed once. The J gene is TRBJ2-5, the V gene TRBV5-1; 9 bases agree with TRBD1. Per the germline V gene, CDR1 is SGHRS and CDR2 is YFSETQ. V dropped 2 bases and J dropped 0; count of bases not matched to a gene: 2. The CDR3 consists of 15 residues. The CDR3 DNA sequence: TGCGCCAGCAGCTTAACAGGGGGCTACCAAGAGACCCAGTACTTC. As protein: CASSLTGGYQETQYF. Using reference TRBV5-1 and TRBJ2-5 for the parts outside the CDR3, the full variable domain is KAGVTQTPRYLIKTRGQQVTLSCSPISGHRSVSWYQQTPGQGLQFLFEYFSETQRNKGNFPGRFSGRQFSNSRSEMNVSTLELGDSALYLCASSLTGGYQETQYFGPGTRLLVL.

This clone was seen only a few times. The chain uses TRBV5-8 and TRBJ1-3; the D gene is possibly TRBD1 (5 bases). This CDR3 has 14 residues. CDR1 is SGHTS, CDR2 YDEGEE, per germline. The ends were cut back, 1 base at V and 3 bases at J, with 8 bases in the middle. The CDR3 DNA sequence: TGTGCCAGCAGCTTGCGGGGGAATGGAAACACCATATATTTT. As protein: CASSLRGNGNTIYF.

This clone has only a few counts. This chain uses TRBV3-1 (or the pseudogene TRBV3-2) with TRBJ1-4; 12 nucleotides align to TRBD1. Germline V gene sequence: CDR1 LGHDT, CDR2 YNNKEL (reference sequence). V shed 4 bases and J 5 bases; nucleotides not matched to a gene: 11. The CDR3 has 18 residues. The CDR3 DNA is TGTGCCAGCAGCCCAAGCCGGGACAGGGGGCTTTCGAATGAAAAACTGTTTTTT. Protein: CASSPSRDRGLSNEKLFF.

As for this clone: The same CDR3 also results from other DNA sequences found in this sample. The rearrangement joins TRBV3-1 (or the pseudogene TRBV3-2) to TRBJ2-1; unclear D gene. There are 12 residues in the CDR3. Germline V gene lookup returns CDR1 LGHDT and CDR2 YNNKEL (reference sequence). The V end was cut by 0 bases, the J end by 7 bases, with 4 bases between. The CDR3 nucleotides read TGTGCCAGCAGCCAAGACCAAAATGAGCAGTTCTTC. Translating gives CASSQDQNEQFF.

The J gene is TRBJ2-5, the V gene TRBV10-3; 8 bases are shared with TRBD2. The CDR3 has 14 amino acids. CDR1 is ENHRY and CDR2 is SYGVKD in the germline V gene. Germline trimming cut 6 bases from V and 4 bases from J; bases unmatched to any gene: 7. CDR3 protein: CAISQVRGGETQYF. The CDR3 coding sequence is TGTGCCATCAGCCAAGTCCGGGGGGGAGAGACCCAGTACTTC.

The rearrangement uses TRBV19 and TRBJ2-3, with 9 bases aligning to TRBD2. V trimming: 5 bases; J trimming: 3 bases; junction bases outside the gene matches: 3. CDR1 and CDR2 (germline): LNHDA, SQIVND (reference sequence). CDR3 size: 14 residues. CDR3 sequence reads: CASSQRGVTDTQYF. The DNA for the CDR3 is TGTGCCAGTAGTCAGCGGGGGGTGACAGATACGCAGTATTTT.

This rearrangement joins TRBV12-2 to TRBJ1-5; the DNA was not used to check the table's D call, TRBD1. TRBV12-2 is an annotated pseudogene. This CDR3 region has 16 residues. Here the CDR3 DNA reads TGTGCAAGTCGCTTAGAGGGGACAGGGTTGGATCAGCCCCAGCATTTT. It yields the protein CASRLEGTGLDQPQHF.

This CDR3 is CASSQEGVRGRGNAYGYTF. In nucleotides, the CDR3 is TGCGCCAGCAGCCAAGAGGGGGTAAGGGGCAGGGGGAACGCCTATGGCTACACCTTC. The chain couples TRBV4-1 to TRBJ1-2, with 7 nucleotides matching TRBD1. Germline V lookup: CDR1 MGHRA, CDR2 YSYEKL. The CDR3 loop spans 19 amino acids. With 0 bases clipped from V and 4 bases from J, the junction kept 17 bases outside the gene matches.

The V gene is TRBV10-1, the J gene TRBJ2-1; 7 bases match TRBD1. The CDR3 contains 12 residues. Per germline, CDR1 WNHNN and CDR2 SYGVQD (reference sequence). The trim removed 4 bases at V and 8 bases at J, leaving 2 bases unmatched. CDR3 sequence: CASSGQGDEQFF. CDR3 sequence (DNA): TGCGCCAGCAGTGGACAGGGCGATGAGCAGTTCTTC.

CDR3 amino acids: CASTGNGELFF. In DNA, the CDR3 is TGTGCCAGTACGGGTAACGGGGAGCTGTTTTTT. The chain is built from TRBV19 and TRBJ2-2; no clear D. Germline CDR1 is LNHDA and CDR2 is SQIVND (reference sequence). The V gene lost 7 bases and the J gene lost 7 bases, with 7 bases spanning the gap. This CDR3 is built from 11 residues.

The chain recombines TRBV5-6 with TRBJ1-6; maybe TRBD1 (6 bases). Trimming stripped 4 bases from V and 2 bases from J, with 13 bases between. This CDR3 comprises 16 residues. Germline lookup yields CDR1 SGHDT and CDR2 YYEEEE. The DNA of the CDR3 is TGTGCCAGCAGCCGCATACAGGGTACCTATAATTCACCCCTCCACTTT. It specifies CASSRIQGTYNSPLHF.